This entry lists 28 T cell receptor beta chains sequenced from one sample in a study of immune heterogeneity within non-small cell lung tumors. Amplification of TCR beta CDR3 was performed by multiplex PCR with 32 V and 13 J primers. MiXCR, applied by TCRdb to the multiplex PCR reads, yields one record per CDR3 protein. The sample lists a few thousand distinct CDR3 sequences, around 45% occurring once. At around 600 ng per sample, bulk tumor genomic DNA provided the template. Far-apart biopsies, several per primary tumor, were taken during surgery. Each patient presented with untreated, newly diagnosed non-small cell lung cancer and received curative surgery. Sequenced: lung tumor tissue. These receptor sequences come from a woman aged 55-69 years with non-small cell lung cancer.

CDR3 nucleotide sequence: TGTGCCAGCAGCGCCCGGCGGGAGAAATACGAGCAGTACTTC. It translates to CASSARREKYEQYF. This chain joins TRBV6-1 and TRBJ2-7; TRBD2 matches 7 bases. There are 14 residues in the CDR3. Per the germline V gene, CDR1 is MNHNS and CDR2 is SASEGT. The ends lost 6 bases at V and 4 bases at J; junction bases unmatched: 9.

This clonotype has a single count. This chain links TRBV27 with TRBJ1-5; no firm D call. The CDR3 has 11 residues. Germline CDR1 is MNHEY and CDR2 is SMNVEV (reference sequence). Trimming removed 6 bases at V and 7 bases at J, with 7 bases between. CDR3 region: CASSPSQPQHF. The CDR3 DNA reads as TGTGCCAGCAGCCCCAGCCAGCCCCAGCATTTT.

This clonotype is large by share. The J gene is TRBJ1-5, the V gene TRBV28; TRBD1 might be the D (5 bases). Germline V gene data show CDR1 as MDHEN and CDR2 as SYDVKM. The CDR3 consists of 13 residues. V was shortened by 1 base and J by 4 bases, with 5 bases between the two germline ends. CDR3 sequence (DNA): TGTGCCAGCAGTTTATACAGGAATCAGCCCCAGCATTTT. This encodes CASSLYRNQPQHF.

The genes are TRBV4-1 and TRBJ1-6; D gene ambiguous. Germline V gene lookup returns CDR1 MGHRA and CDR2 YSYEKL. The CDR3 contains 14 residues. Trimming took off 6 bases at V and 0 bases at J, with 6 bases between the two ends. The chain's CDR3 is CASSEFSYNSPLHF. CDR3 DNA: TGCGCCAGCAGTGAGTTCTCCTATAATTCACCCCTCCACTTT.

This clonotype came up a few times. The chain recombines TRBV6-1 with TRBJ1-2, with a weak D call TRBD1 (6 bases). Germline CDR1 is MNHNS and CDR2 is SASEGT. The CDR3 is 13 amino acids. V lost 7 bases and J 4 bases, leaving 13 bases between the germline ends. The CDR3 loop is CASTQGGGYGYTF. Here the CDR3 DNA reads TGTGCCAGCACCCAAGGAGGGGGCTATGGCTACACCTTC.

This clonotype was counted only a few times. The chain joins TRBV19 to TRBJ2-1; TRBD2 agrees at 9 bases. CDR1 is LNHDA and CDR2 is SQIVND in the germline V gene (reference sequence). J gave up 7 bases and V 4 bases, and 5 bases lay outside the gene matches. The CDR3 is made up of 14 amino acids. CDR3 DNA sequence: TGTGCCAGTAGTAGGCTAGCGGGGCTAAATGAGCAGTTCTTC. Translated: CASSRLAGLNEQFF.

The chain uses TRBV6-2 or TRBV6-3 and TRBJ1-1; possibly TRBD1 for D (5 bases). Germline CDR1 reads MNHEY; CDR2 reads SVGEGT. CDR3 length: 16 residues. With 0 bases removed from V and 6 bases from J, the gap between germline ends came to 17 bases. The CDR3 coding sequence is TGTGCCAGCAGTTACTCCCAGCGCAGGGCTACCTCTGAAGCTTTCTTT. Its protein is CASSYSQRRATSEAFF.

The chain carries TRBV5-1 and TRBJ2-7, with 7 bases that match TRBD2. V was clipped by 7 bases and J by 2 bases; unmatched bases: 9. Germline V CDR1 and CDR2: SGHRS, YFSETQ. CDR3 length: 14 residues. CDR3 in DNA: TGCGCCAGCGTGGCGGCTAGCGGCACCTACGAGCAGTACTTC. The encoded protein is CASVAASGTYEQYF.

This clonotype is medium-sized by share. The chain has TRBV18 and TRBJ2-7, with 11 bases fitting TRBD2. CDR1 and CDR2 from the germline V gene are KGHSH and LQKENI. V lost 3 bases and J lost 5; bases outside the gene matches: 9. The CDR3 covers 16 residues. The DNA for the CDR3 is TGTGCCAGCTCACCCTGGTGGGCTAGCGGGAGGCACGAGCAGTACTTC. Its protein product is CASSPWWASGRHEQYF.

The chain uses TRBV12-3 or TRBV12-4 and TRBJ2-1; D gene uncertain. V was shortened by 6 bases and J by 4 bases, with 4 bases between the two germline ends. The CDR3 covers 11 residues. CDR3 DNA sequence: TGTGCCAGCAGCGAATACAATGAGCAGTTCTTC. It yields the protein CASSEYNEQFF.

The chain carries TRBV10-3 and TRBJ2-7, with 8 positions matching TRBD1. CDR1 is ENHRY, CDR2 SYGVKD, per germline. The CDR3 loop spans 14 amino acids. Germline trimming cut 6 bases from V and 0 bases from J; bases unmatched to any gene: 4. In DNA form, the CDR3 reads TGTGCCATCAGCCAGACAGGGGTCTCCTACGAGCAGTACTTC. Translated, it gives CAISQTGVSYEQYF.

The chain combines TRBV11-3 with TRBJ2-1; TRBD2 aligns across 10 bases. This CDR3 is built from 14 residues. From germline, CDR1 is SGHNT and CDR2 YENEEA. V lost 4 bases, J lost 7 bases, and 4 bases stayed unmatched. Here the CDR3 DNA reads TGTGCCAGCAGCTCAGCGGGAGGGGGGAATGAGCAGTTCTTC. Residues: CASSSAGGGNEQFF.

In this sample, this clonotype is large. The rearrangement joins TRBV28 to TRBJ1-1; TRBD1 is a possible D gene (6 bases). V was pared by 3 bases and J by 0 bases, with 20 bases between. This CDR3 has 18 residues. CDR1 and CDR2 (germline): MDHEN, SYDVKM. CDR3 sequence (DNA): TGTGCCAGCAGTTTCCCCGCGGGGGCAGGGGCCATGAACACTGAAGCTTTCTTT. Amino acid sequence: CASSFPAGAGAMNTEAFF.

The CDR3 is CASSPPVRVVETQYF. For the CDR3, the DNA is TGTGCCAGCAGCCCCCCCGTTAGGGTGGTAGAGACCCAGTACTTC. This chain connects TRBV7-9 to TRBJ2-5; D gene uncertain. The CDR3 length is 15 residues. Trimming took 5 bases from V and 4 from J, leaving 17 bases between them. CDR1 and CDR2 (germline): SEHNR, FQNEAQ (reference sequence).

The chain is built from TRBV14 and TRBJ2-5, with D hard to call. Germline V gives CDR1 SGHDN, CDR2 FVKESK. The V end lost 2 bases, the J end lost 2 bases, and 9 bases lay between the germline ends. The CDR3 is 14 residues long. The CDR3 nucleotides are TGTGCCAGCAGCCAAATTCCAGAACAAGAGACCCAGTACTTC. This codes for CASSQIPEQETQYF. Filled out from reference TRBV14 and TRBJ2-5, the complete variable domain reads EAGVTQFPSHSVIEKGQTVTLRCDPISGHDNLYWYRRVMGKEIKFLLHFVKESKQDESGMPNNRFLAERTGGTYSTLKVQPAELEDSGVYFCASSQIPEQETQYFGPGTRLLVL.

This clonotype was seen a handful of times. This chain uses TRBV6-1 with TRBJ1-4, with D tentatively TRBD1 (6 bases). The germline CDR1 and CDR2 sequences are MNHNS and SASEGT. The CDR3 is 14 amino acids. Trimming removed 10 bases at V and 7 bases at J, with 19 bases between. The CDR3 DNA follows: TGTGCCACCAAAGGGGGTAGGGGGGCTGAAAAACTGTTTTTT. As protein: CATKGGRGAEKLFF.

This clonotype occurred a few times. The J gene is TRBJ2-7, the V gene TRBV6-4; D uncertain. Trimming took off 10 bases at V and 0 bases at J, with 16 bases between the two ends. This CDR3 contains 14 residues. Per germline, CDR1 MRHNA and CDR2 SNTAGT. The CDR3 protein is CATPRRGASYEQYF. Written as DNA, the CDR3 is TGTGCCACCCCCCGTCGCGGAGCCTCCTACGAGCAGTACTTC.

There are a few counts of this clonotype. The chain employs TRBV28 and TRBJ2-1; 8 bases are a match to TRBD2. CDR1 and CDR2 (germline): MDHEN, SYDVKM. This CDR3 spans 15 amino acids. V dropped 6 bases and J dropped 6; count of bases not matched to a gene: 10. DNA for the CDR3: TGTGCCAGCAGGTTTTCGGGGGGGGTCTCCAATGAGCAGTTCTTC. The encoded protein is CASRFSGGVSNEQFF.

The V call is TRBV30, the J call TRBJ1-1; D might be TRBD1 (6 bases). Germline V gives CDR1 GTSNPN, CDR2 SVGIG (reference sequence). Trimming took off 4 bases at V and 7 bases at J, with 13 bases between the two ends. The CDR3 is 12 residues long. The chain's CDR3 is CAWTPRGLEAFF. In DNA form, the CDR3 reads TGTGCCTGGACCCCCCGGGGGCTTGAAGCTTTCTTT.

The chain has TRBV6-1 and TRBJ2-1, with 10 bases that match TRBD2. After removal of 7 bases from V and 6 bases from J, the junction contained 12 bases not matched to a gene. The length of the CDR3 is 16 residues. Germline-derived CDR1 and CDR2 are MNHNS and SASEGT. The CDR3 sequence: CASTQNSPSGSNEQFF. The CDR3 DNA reads as TGTGCCAGCACTCAGAACTCGCCTAGCGGGAGCAATGAGCAGTTCTTC.

This chain connects TRBV27 to TRBJ2-1; D may be TRBD1 (5 bases). CDR3 size: 16 residues. Trimming stripped 3 bases from V and 10 bases from J, with 22 bases between. Germline V gene lookup returns CDR1 MNHEY and CDR2 SMNVEV (reference sequence). CDR3 amino acids: CASSFFPEAGKGEQFF. The CDR3 DNA sequence: TGTGCCAGCAGTTTTTTCCCCGAGGCAGGGAAGGGCGAGCAGTTCTTC.

J is TRBJ1-5 and V is TRBV28; 10 nucleotides match TRBD1. V lost 6 bases and J lost 6; bases outside the gene matches: 5. This CDR3 is 14 amino acids long. Germline loops: CDR1 MDHEN, CDR2 SYDVKM. The DNA of the CDR3 is TGTGCCAGCAGAACCGGACAGGGGGGTCAGCCCCAGCATTTT. This codes for CASRTGQGGQPQHF.

Only one count was recorded for this clonotype. The chain carries TRBV20-1 and TRBJ1-1; 9 bases are a match to TRBD1. CDR3 length equals 14 residues. Germline values: CDR1 DFQATT, CDR2 SNEGSKA (reference sequence). With 5 bases clipped from V and 5 bases from J, the junction kept 9 bases outside the gene matches. CDR3: CSALRGQGGTEAFF. The CDR3 bases are TGCAGTGCTTTACGGGGACAGGGAGGTACTGAAGCTTTCTTT.

This clonotype was counted a few times. V and J are TRBV27 and TRBJ2-7, with D uncertain. The V and J ends lost 9 bases and 0 bases respectively, with 21 bases between them. Germline loops: CDR1 MNHEY, CDR2 SMNVEV (reference sequence). This CDR3 spans 16 amino acids. The chain's CDR3 is CASRPDRWGSSYEQYF. DNA for the CDR3: TGTGCCAGTCGCCCAGATAGATGGGGATCCTCCTACGAGCAGTACTTC.

This clonotype has a handful of counts. The V and J genes are TRBV7-6 and TRBJ2-3; D ambiguous. There are 12 residues in the CDR3. Germline CDR1 reads SGHVS; CDR2 reads FNYEAQ. V was shortened by 5 bases and J by 5 bases, with 8 bases between the two germline ends. Here the CDR3 reads CASSATQDTQYF. The CDR3 DNA follows: TGTGCCAGCAGCGCAACGCAAGATACGCAGTATTTT.

The V and J genes are TRBV5-1 and TRBJ1-1; possible D gene TRBD1, 6 bases. The germline V gene encodes CDR1 SGHRS and CDR2 YFSETQ. Between the trimmed V and J ends, which lost 8 bases and 0 bases, there was a span of 14 bases. CDR3 length: 14 residues. This CDR3 is CARQRDTLNTEAFF. The CDR3 DNA sequence: TGCGCCAGGCAACGGGACACCCTGAACACTGAAGCTTTCTTT.

The chain joins TRBV20-1 to TRBJ1-6; tentatively, D is TRBD1 (6 bases). V lost 0 bases and J 7 bases, leaving 16 bases between the germline ends. Looked up from germline, CDR1 is DFQATT and CDR2 is SNEGSKA (reference sequence). The CDR3 consists of 16 residues. In DNA, the CDR3 is TGCAGTGCTAGAGATGCGGGGGGCGCGCAAAATTCACCCCTCCACTTT. It translates to CSARDAGGAQNSPLHF.

The genes are TRBV20-1 and TRBJ2-1; 7 bases fit TRBD2. The CDR3 sequence is 14 residues long. The germline V gene encodes CDR1 DFQATT and CDR2 SNEGSKA (reference sequence). V shed 3 bases, J shed 0 bases, and the junction held 2 bases outside the gene matches. CDR3 amino acids: CSASGRTSYNEQFF. DNA for the CDR3: TGCAGTGCTAGCGGGAGGACCTCCTACAATGAGCAGTTCTTC.